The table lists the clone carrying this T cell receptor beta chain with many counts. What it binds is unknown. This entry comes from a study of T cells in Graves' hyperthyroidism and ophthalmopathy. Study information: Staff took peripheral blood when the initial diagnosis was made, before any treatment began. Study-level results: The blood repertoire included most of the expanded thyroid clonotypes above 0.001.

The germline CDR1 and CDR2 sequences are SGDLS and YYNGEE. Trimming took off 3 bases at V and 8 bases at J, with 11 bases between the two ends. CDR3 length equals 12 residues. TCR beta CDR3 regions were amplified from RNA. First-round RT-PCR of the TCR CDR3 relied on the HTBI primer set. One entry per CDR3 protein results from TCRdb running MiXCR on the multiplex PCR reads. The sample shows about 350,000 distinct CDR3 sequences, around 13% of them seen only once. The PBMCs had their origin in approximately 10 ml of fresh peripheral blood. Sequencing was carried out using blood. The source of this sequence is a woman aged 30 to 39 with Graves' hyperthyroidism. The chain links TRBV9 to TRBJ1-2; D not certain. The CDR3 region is CASSEQRGGYTF. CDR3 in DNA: TGTGCCAGCAGCGAACAGCGTGGGGGCTACACCTTC.